One sample yielded the 14 T cell receptor beta chains listed below, sequenced in a study of T cells and Merkel cell carcinoma outcomes. Produced via immunoSEQ multiplex PCR; TCRdb's table is partial and in-frame only. This sample carries approximately 550 clones, around 94% of them seen once, and the ten largest clones take 4.5% to 7.5%. Sequencing was carried out using tumor tissue from Merkel cell carcinoma. The origin of the receptors is a human donor with Merkel cell carcinoma.

The chain combines TRBV25-1 with TRBJ2-7; tentatively, D is TRBD1 (6 bases). The germline gives CDR1 MGHDK, CDR2 SYGVNS. The CDR3 has 16 residues. V was trimmed by 5 bases and J by 3 bases, leaving 20 bases between them. DNA of the CDR3: TGTGCCAGCAGTACCTCCGGGACAAGGAAAGTCTACGAGCAGTACTTC. Its translation: CASSTSGTRKVYEQYF.

This clone showed up just a few times. The rearrangement joins TRBV7-8 to TRBJ2-7, with TRBD1 matching 7 bases. The ends lost 5 bases at V and 1 base at J; junction bases unmatched: 11. The CDR3 sequence is 16 residues long. Per the germline V gene, CDR1 is SGHVS and CDR2 is FQNEAQ. This CDR3 is CASSPPQGSFSYEQYF. The DNA of the CDR3 is TGTGCCAGCAGCCCCCCACAGGGGTCCTTTTCCTACGAGCAGTACTTC.

This rearrangement joins TRBV5-5 to TRBJ2-1, with 7 bases fitting TRBD2. The CDR3 has 15 amino acids. V shed 2 bases and J 9 bases; nucleotides not matched to a gene: 11. Germline values: CDR1 SGHKS, CDR2 YYEKEE (reference sequence). The chain's CDR3 is CASSFAGGGGSEQFF. The CDR3 DNA reads as TGTGCCAGCAGCTTCGCAGGCGGGGGAGGAAGTGAGCAGTTCTTC. The variable domain in full, with the rest retrieved from reference TRBV5-5 and TRBJ2-1, is DAGVTQSPTHLIKTRGQQVTLRCSPISGHKSVSWYQQVLGQGPQFIFQYYEKEERGRGNFPDRFSARQFPNYSSELNVNALLLGDSALYLCASSFAGGGGSEQFFGPGTRLTVL.

The J gene is TRBJ2-7, the V gene TRBV30; D is unresolved. This CDR3 has 11 residues. Germline V gene lookup returns CDR1 GTSNPN and CDR2 SVGIG (reference sequence). Trimming took off 1 base at V and 4 bases at J, with 5 bases between the two ends. The CDR3 spells CAWSEGYEQYF. In DNA form, the CDR3 reads TGTGCCTGGAGTGAAGGGTACGAGCAGTACTTC.

The chain recombines TRBV7-6 with TRBJ2-6; TRBD1 matches 7 bases. The CDR3 covers 18 residues. The trim removed 8 bases at V and 1 base at J, leaving 14 bases unmatched. CDR1 SGHVS and CDR2 FNYEAQ come from the germline V gene. The CDR3 is CASGTEASISSGANVLTF. The CDR3 nucleotides read TGTGCCAGCGGGACAGAGGCTTCCATTTCATCTGGGGCCAACGTCCTGACTTTC.

This rearrangement joins TRBV4-2 to TRBJ2-7, with TRBD1 identical over 7 bases. The CDR3 covers 14 residues. Unmatched junction bases numbered 6, after V lost 3 bases and J lost 4 bases. Germline CDR1 reads LGHNA; CDR2 reads YNFKEQ. CDR3: CASSQRTGLYEQYF. The CDR3 DNA sequence: TGTGCCAGCAGCCAGCGGACAGGATTATACGAGCAGTACTTC.

The genes are TRBV9 and TRBJ2-1; 13 bases agree with TRBD2. The CDR3 has 16 residues. With V trimmed by 4 bases and J by 5 bases, 6 bases remained unmatched. Germline CDR1 and CDR2: SGDLS and YYNGEE. The CDR3 here is CASSPATSGRHNEQFF. In nucleotides, the CDR3 is TGTGCCAGCAGCCCAGCGACTAGCGGGAGGCACAATGAGCAGTTCTTC.

The chain couples TRBV7-2 to TRBJ1-1, with 8 bases identical to TRBD1. CDR3 length: 12 amino acids. V trimming: 6 bases; J trimming: 12 bases; junction bases outside the gene matches: 9. Per germline, CDR1 SGHTA and CDR2 FQGNSA. The chain's CDR3 is CASRYGQGSTFF. CDR3 sequence (DNA): TGTGCCAGCAGATACGGACAGGGTTCGACTTTCTTT. Based on the CDR3 plus reference TRBV7-2 and TRBJ1-1, the full variable domain is GAGVSQSPSNKVTEKGKDVELRCDPISGHTALYWYRQSLGQGLEFLIYFQGNSAPDKSGLPSDRFSAERTGGSVSTLTIQRTQQEDSAVYLCASRYGQGSTFFGQGTRLTVV.

V gene TRBV9 combines with J gene TRBJ2-3; 11 bases fit TRBD2. Trimming removed 0 bases from V and 0 bases from J; junction bases left unmatched: 9. The V gene's germline CDR1 is SGDLS and CDR2 YYNGEE. This CDR3 has 19 amino acids. The CDR3 nucleotides are TGTGCCAGCAGCGTAGGGGGAGGACTAGCGGGCCTTAGCACAGATACGCAGTATTTT. It specifies CASSVGGGLAGLSTDTQYF.

The chain combines TRBV19 with TRBJ1-1; D ambiguous. Germline V lookup: CDR1 LNHDA, CDR2 SQIVND (reference sequence). V was trimmed by 5 bases and J by 3 bases, leaving 10 bases between them. The CDR3 length is 13 residues. As DNA, the CDR3 is TGTGCCAGTAGTTTACAGAGAGACACTGAAGCTTTCTTT. This translates into CASSLQRDTEAFF.

V and J are TRBV18 and TRBJ2-7; 7 bases are shared with TRBD2. The trim removed 2 bases at V and 0 bases at J, leaving 7 bases unmatched. From germline, CDR1 is KGHSH and CDR2 LQKENI. The CDR3 has 16 amino acids. In nucleotides, the CDR3 is TGTGCCAGCTCACCAAGGGGCGCGGGGGTCTCCTACGAGCAGTACTTC. This encodes CASSPRGAGVSYEQYF.

V and J are TRBV5-1 and TRBJ2-7; 7 nucleotides align to TRBD1. This CDR3 has 13 amino acids. Germline-derived CDR1 and CDR2 are SGHRS and YFSETQ. Trimming took 5 bases from V and 5 from J; bases not matched to a gene: 7. CDR3 amino acids: CASRLGQANEQYF. DNA of the CDR3: TGCGCCAGCAGGCTCGGACAGGCCAACGAGCAGTACTTC.

In the case of this clone: The sample has other DNA sequences that encode this CDR3 too. The chain recombines TRBV7-9 with TRBJ2-7; D gene unclear. V was shortened by 5 bases and J by 1 base, with 18 bases between the two germline ends. Germline CDR1 reads SEHNR; CDR2 reads FQNEAQ (reference sequence). This CDR3 comprises 16 residues. CDR3 DNA sequence: TGTGCCAGCAGCCCCCCTTTGGGTTCATTTTCCTACGAGCAGTACTTC. Protein: CASSPPLGSFSYEQYF.

The V gene is TRBV19, the J gene TRBJ2-1, with 7 bases identical to TRBD2. The V segment lost 4 bases and the J segment 7 bases; nucleotides outside the gene matches: 7. This CDR3 spans 14 amino acids. The germline V gene encodes CDR1 LNHDA and CDR2 SQIVND (reference sequence). The CDR3 spells CASSTGGSINEQFF. The CDR3 nucleotides read TGTGCCAGTAGTACGGGCGGGAGTATTAATGAGCAGTTCTTC.